A selection of T cell receptor beta chains follows, all from one sample in a study of shared clonotypes between healthy human individuals. Using immunoSEQ multiplex PCR, the repertoire was profiled, and TCRdb retains in-frame clones only, with some absent. This sample yields 470,000 or so clones, of which approximately 82% are seen a single time; approximately 12% belongs to the top ten. Specimen: PBMCs. The receptors derive from a middle-aged woman in good health. Some clones in this sample may be carry-over from other donors' samples. Both conserved end residues are part of each CDR3. A D gene is named only where the DNA matches it firmly. For some rows the clone size is stated as once, few or many, or as a class when expanded; others skip it.

CDR3nt: TGTGCCAGCAGACGAGCGGGAGAGACCCAGTACTTC
CDR3aa: CASRRAGETQYF
v_gene: TRBV27
abundance: NA
d_gene: NA
j_gene: TRBJ2-5

CDR3nt: TGTGCCAGCAGCCCCAAAGCACCCGGGATATACGAGCAGTACTTC
CDR3aa: CASSPKAPGIYEQYF
v_gene: TRBV7-9
abundance: NA
d_gene: NA
j_gene: TRBJ2-7

CDR3nt: TGTGCCAGCAGCTTGGACGTAGGACTAGCGGGAGCGGGCGAGCAGTTCTTC
CDR3aa: CASSLDVGLAGAGEQFF
v_gene: TRBV5-6
abundance: NA
d_gene: TRBD2
j_gene: TRBJ2-1

CDR3nt: TGCGCCAGTCCTCCCTACGAGCAGTACTTC
CDR3aa: CASPPYEQYF
v_gene: TRBV10-1
abundance: NA
d_gene: NA
j_gene: TRBJ2-7

CDR3nt: TGCGCCAGCAGTTTCACTGGGATGTCTGGAAACACCATATATTTT
CDR3aa: CASSFTGMSGNTIYF
v_gene: TRBV5-1
abundance: NA
d_gene: NA
j_gene: TRBJ1-3

CDR3nt: TGTGCCAGCAGTGTTGCTGGACGGAATGGCTACACCTTC
CDR3aa: CASSVAGRNGYTF
v_gene: TRBV6-1
abundance: NA
d_gene: NA
j_gene: TRBJ1-2

CDR3nt: TGTGCCAGCTCACCAACAGGGGATGGGAACACTGAAGCTTTCTTT
CDR3aa: CASSPTGDGNTEAFF
v_gene: TRBV18
abundance: NA
d_gene: TRBD1
j_gene: TRBJ1-1

CDR3nt: TGTGCCAGCAGTGATTTCTTCCGGCGAATGAACACTGAAGCTTTCTTT
CDR3aa: CASSDFFRRMNTEAFF
v_gene: TRBV25-1
abundance: few
d_gene: NA
j_gene: TRBJ1-1

CDR3nt: TGTGCCAGCAGCTTGGGACAGGACTCTGGAAACACCATATATTTT
CDR3aa: CASSLGQDSGNTIYF
v_gene: TRBV5-4
abundance: NA
d_gene: NA
j_gene: TRBJ1-3

CDR3nt: TGTGCCAGCAGCGCCCGCCCAGTTTCGTACAATGAGCAGTTCTTC
CDR3aa: CASSARPVSYNEQFF
v_gene: TRBV9
abundance: NA
d_gene: NA
j_gene: TRBJ2-1

CDR3nt: TGTGCCAGCAGTTTACCGGACAGGGCTGGTGAAGCTTTCTTT
CDR3aa: CASSLPDRAGEAFF
v_gene: TRBV28
abundance: NA
d_gene: TRBD1
j_gene: TRBJ1-1

CDR3nt: TGCGCCAGCAGCTTGGACGGTTCGGGCGGCTACACCTTC
CDR3aa: CASSLDGSGGYTF
v_gene: TRBV5-1
abundance: NA
d_gene: NA
j_gene: TRBJ1-2

CDR3nt: TGTGCCATCAGTGGTGTTGCGGGAGGGGTGGCAGAGACCCAGTACTTC
CDR3aa: CAISGVAGGVAETQYF
v_gene: TRBV10-3
abundance: NA
d_gene: TRBD2
j_gene: TRBJ2-5

CDR3nt: TGTGCCAGCAGCTTCTCAGACAGGTACAATGAGCAGTTCTTC
CDR3aa: CASSFSDRYNEQFF
v_gene: TRBV6-5
abundance: NA
d_gene: NA
j_gene: TRBJ2-1

CDR3nt: TGTGCCAGCAGTTACGAGGGGGCAACTAATGAAAAACTGTTTTTT
CDR3aa: CASSYEGATNEKLFF
v_gene: TRBV6-6
abundance: once
d_gene: NA
j_gene: TRBJ1-4

CDR3nt: TGTGCCAGCAGCACGGGACTAGCGGGAGGGCCTTTAGAGACCCAGTACTTC
CDR3aa: CASSTGLAGGPLETQYF
v_gene: TRBV11-3
abundance: NA
d_gene: TRBD2
j_gene: TRBJ2-5

CDR3nt: TGTGCCAGCAGTGAAGGGGGGACTGGTACTGAAGCTTTCTTT
CDR3aa: CASSEGGTGTEAFF
v_gene: TRBV6-1
abundance: NA
d_gene: NA
j_gene: TRBJ1-1

CDR3nt: TGTGCCAGCAGCCGGGACGGAGATACGCAGTATTTT
CDR3aa: CASSRDGDTQYF
v_gene: TRBV5-4
abundance: NA
d_gene: NA
j_gene: TRBJ2-3

CDR3nt: TGTGCCTGGAGTAGAGGTGTCTACACCTTC
CDR3aa: CAWSRGVYTF
v_gene: TRBV30
abundance: NA
d_gene: NA
j_gene: TRBJ1-2

CDR3nt: TGTGCCAGTAGTACCCATGATATCAATGAGCAGTTCTTC
CDR3aa: CASSTHDINEQFF
v_gene: TRBV19
abundance: NA
d_gene: NA
j_gene: TRBJ2-1

CDR3nt: TGTGCCAGCAGCGCGGGGACAGGGGGCGAGAAACTGTTTTTT
CDR3aa: CASSAGTGGEKLFF
v_gene: TRBV9
abundance: NA
d_gene: TRBD1
j_gene: TRBJ1-4

CDR3nt: TGTGCCAGCAGCTTAGCAGAGACGGACTCTGGAAACACCATATATTTT
CDR3aa: CASSLAETDSGNTIYF
v_gene: TRBV7-9
abundance: NA
d_gene: NA
j_gene: TRBJ1-3

CDR3nt: TGTGCCAGCAGCTCCCGGACCGAGAGCTCCTACGAGCAGTACTTC
CDR3aa: CASSSRTESSYEQYF
v_gene: TRBV7-9
abundance: NA
d_gene: NA
j_gene: TRBJ2-7

CDR3nt: TGTGCCAGCAGCTTAGAGAGACGGCCTCAGTTCTTC
CDR3aa: CASSLERRPQFF
v_gene: TRBV11-2
abundance: NA
d_gene: NA
j_gene: TRBJ2-1

CDR3nt: TGCGCCAGCATCGAGACTCCGAGGGCCTACAATGAGCAGTTCTTC
CDR3aa: CASIETPRAYNEQFF
v_gene: TRBV10-1
abundance: NA
d_gene: NA
j_gene: TRBJ2-1

CDR3nt: TGTGCCAGCAGCTTCGACGGGAACACTGAAGCTTTCTTT
CDR3aa: CASSFDGNTEAFF
v_gene: TRBV7-9
abundance: few
d_gene: NA
j_gene: TRBJ1-1

CDR3nt: TGTGCCAGCAGCCGGGATTCTACGCCGAACACTGAAGCTTTCTTT
CDR3aa: CASSRDSTPNTEAFF
v_gene: TRBV14
abundance: many
d_gene: NA
j_gene: TRBJ1-1

CDR3nt: TGTGCCTCCAGGGAGGGTTACAATCAGCCCCAGCATTTT
CDR3aa: CASREGYNQPQHF
v_gene: TRBV15
abundance: NA
d_gene: NA
j_gene: TRBJ1-5

CDR3nt: TGTGCCAGCAGCTTGGTGGCAGGGGGCGATAGGAACTATGGCTACACCTTC
CDR3aa: CASSLVAGGDRNYGYTF
v_gene: TRBV5-6
abundance: many
d_gene: TRBD1
j_gene: TRBJ1-2

CDR3nt: TGTGCCGGGGGACAGGAGTACACTGAAGCTTTCTTT
CDR3aa: CAGGQEYTEAFF
v_gene: TRBV2
abundance: few
d_gene: TRBD1
j_gene: TRBJ1-1

CDR3nt: TGTGCCTCCGGGGGGCTCCAAGAGACCCAGTACTTC
CDR3aa: CASGGLQETQYF
v_gene: TRBV30
abundance: NA
d_gene: NA
j_gene: TRBJ2-5

CDR3nt: TGTGCCAGCAGCCGTATGCAAGATACGCAGTATTTT
CDR3aa: CASSRMQDTQYF
v_gene: TRBV2
abundance: NA
d_gene: NA
j_gene: TRBJ2-3

CDR3nt: TGCAGCGTCCCCGGGGGGGCTAGCGACATTTACGAGCAGTACTTC
CDR3aa: CSVPGGASDIYEQYF
v_gene: TRBV29-1
abundance: many
d_gene: TRBD2
j_gene: TRBJ2-7

CDR3nt: TGTGCCAGCAGACCACAGGGCCCCTGGACTGAAGCTTTCTTT
CDR3aa: CASRPQGPWTEAFF
v_gene: TRBV28
abundance: NA
d_gene: NA
j_gene: TRBJ1-1

CDR3nt: TGTGCCAGCAGCCCTAGCGGGAGAGCCTATGAGCAGTTCTTC
CDR3aa: CASSPSGRAYEQFF
v_gene: TRBV7-3
abundance: NA
d_gene: TRBD2
j_gene: TRBJ2-1

CDR3nt: TGTGCCAGCAGCTTACCAGCAAGCCCTAGCACAGATACGCAGTATTTT
CDR3aa: CASSLPASPSTDTQYF
v_gene: TRBV5-4
abundance: NA
d_gene: NA
j_gene: TRBJ2-3

CDR3nt: TGTGCCAGCAGTGCGGACGGCAACTATGGCTACACCTTC
CDR3aa: CASSADGNYGYTF
v_gene: TRBV7-3
abundance: NA
d_gene: NA
j_gene: TRBJ1-2

CDR3nt: TGTGCCAGCAGAGGGGACTCTGGGGCCAACGTCCTGACTTTC
CDR3aa: CASRGDSGANVLTF
v_gene: TRBV7-9
abundance: NA
d_gene: NA
j_gene: TRBJ2-6

CDR3nt: TGTGCCAGCAGCTTAGCTTGGACAGATACGCAGTATTTT
CDR3aa: CASSLAWTDTQYF
v_gene: TRBV7-9
abundance: NA
d_gene: NA
j_gene: TRBJ2-3

CDR3nt: TGTGCCAGCAGTTCCACAGGGGGCAACTACGAGCAGTACTTC
CDR3aa: CASSSTGGNYEQYF
v_gene: TRBV28
abundance: NA
d_gene: TRBD1
j_gene: TRBJ2-7

CDR3nt: TGTGCCAGCAGCCGGACAGGGGGCAGCCAGCCCCAGCATTTT
CDR3aa: CASSRTGGSQPQHF
v_gene: TRBV2
abundance: NA
d_gene: TRBD1
j_gene: TRBJ1-5

CDR3nt: TGCGCCAGCAGCCAAGCACTGCCTGAAAAACTGTTTTTT
CDR3aa: CASSQALPEKLFF
v_gene: TRBV4-1
abundance: NA
d_gene: NA
j_gene: TRBJ1-4

CDR3nt: TGTGCCAGCAGTTTGGCGGGAGTCTCTCTCGATGAGCAGTTCTTC
CDR3aa: CASSLAGVSLDEQFF
v_gene: TRBV11-2
abundance: NA
d_gene: TRBD2
j_gene: TRBJ2-1

CDR3nt: TGTGCCAGCAGCTCCCGGGACAGCGCCTTGGAGGGCTACACCTTC
CDR3aa: CASSSRDSALEGYTF
v_gene: TRBV4-2
abundance: NA
d_gene: TRBD1
j_gene: TRBJ1-2

CDR3nt: TGTGCCAGCAGCCAAGATCGCGCTAACTATGGCTACACCTTC
CDR3aa: CASSQDRANYGYTF
v_gene: TRBV4-2
abundance: NA
d_gene: NA
j_gene: TRBJ1-2

CDR3nt: TGTGCCAGTTTGGCCGAAACAGGACTCTACGAGCAGTACTTC
CDR3aa: CASLAETGLYEQYF
v_gene: TRBV6-1
abundance: NA
d_gene: NA
j_gene: TRBJ2-7

CDR3nt: TGTGCCAGCAGCCCGGACTATTCGGTTGAGCAGTTCTTC
CDR3aa: CASSPDYSVEQFF
v_gene: TRBV7-2
abundance: NA
d_gene: NA
j_gene: TRBJ2-1

CDR3nt: TGTGCCAGCACCCAGACTAGCGGGGAAGAGACCCAGTACTTC
CDR3aa: CASTQTSGEETQYF
v_gene: TRBV7-8
abundance: NA
d_gene: TRBD2
j_gene: TRBJ2-5

CDR3nt: TGTGCCAGCAGTGACGGACAGGGGATCAGGAAACTGTTTTTT
CDR3aa: CASSDGQGIRKLFF
v_gene: TRBV6-1
abundance: NA
d_gene: TRBD1
j_gene: TRBJ1-4

CDR3nt: TGCGCCAGCAGCTTTACGGGTTCGGGGGAGACCCAGTACTTC
CDR3aa: CASSFTGSGETQYF
v_gene: TRBV5-1
abundance: NA
d_gene: NA
j_gene: TRBJ2-5

CDR3nt: TGCGCCAGCAGTGACACGGGACAGGGGGCCGACGAGCAGTACTTC
CDR3aa: CASSDTGQGADEQYF
v_gene: TRBV10-1
abundance: NA
d_gene: TRBD1
j_gene: TRBJ2-7

CDR3nt: TGTGCCACCAGCACGGACCTTAACAATGAGCAGTTCTTC
CDR3aa: CATSTDLNNEQFF
v_gene: TRBV15
abundance: NA
d_gene: NA
j_gene: TRBJ2-1

CDR3nt: TGTGCCAGCAGCTTGTTCGGGCTAGCTCGGAGCAATGAGCAGTTCTTC
CDR3aa: CASSLFGLARSNEQFF
v_gene: TRBV5-4
abundance: NA
d_gene: NA
j_gene: TRBJ2-1

CDR3nt: TGTGCCAGCTCACCAGGCAACAGTCCCTCCTACGAGCAGTACTTC
CDR3aa: CASSPGNSPSYEQYF
v_gene: TRBV18
abundance: NA
d_gene: NA
j_gene: TRBJ2-7

CDR3nt: TGTGCCAGCAGCTCTGGGACAGGGGACTACACCTTC
CDR3aa: CASSSGTGDYTF
v_gene: TRBV7-9
abundance: NA
d_gene: TRBD1
j_gene: TRBJ1-2

CDR3nt: TGTGCCAGCTCACGAGACAGCACAGATACGCAGTATTTT
CDR3aa: CASSRDSTDTQYF
v_gene: TRBV18
abundance: NA
d_gene: NA
j_gene: TRBJ2-3

CDR3nt: TGCAGCGTGCGGACAGCCTTGTACGAGCAGTACTTC
CDR3aa: CSVRTALYEQYF
v_gene: TRBV29-1
abundance: NA
d_gene: NA
j_gene: TRBJ2-7

CDR3nt: TGCGCCAGCAGCGCCGGGACAGGGCGCGAGCAGTACTTC
CDR3aa: CASSAGTGREQYF
v_gene: TRBV5-1
abundance: NA
d_gene: TRBD1
j_gene: TRBJ2-7

CDR3nt: TGTGCCAGCAGTCACCCGACTAGCGGGCCTAGCACAGATACGCAGTATTTT
CDR3aa: CASSHPTSGPSTDTQYF
v_gene: TRBV2
abundance: NA
d_gene: TRBD2
j_gene: TRBJ2-3

CDR3nt: TGTGCCAGCAGCGTAGGGTCTAGCGGCTACGAGCAGTACTTC
CDR3aa: CASSVGSSGYEQYF
v_gene: TRBV9
abundance: NA
d_gene: TRBD2
j_gene: TRBJ2-7